These 15 T cell receptor beta chains were all obtained from the same sample, sequenced in a study of blood T cells in healthy people across ages. Through a sample-barcoded 5' primer and a J-beta primer mix, a second PCR was run for roughly 7 to 12 cycles. TCRdb itself ran the 5' RACE reads through MiXCR, one entry per CDR3 protein. The data hold 1.5 million to 2 million distinct CDR3 sequences, with roughly 30% observed a single time. The sequenced sample was blood. These receptors came from a woman younger than 45 in good health.

This clonotype was seen many times. CDR3 protein: CASSRTGMSSYEQYF. CDR3 sequence (DNA): TGTGCCAGCAGCCGGACAGGGATGTCCTCCTACGAGCAGTACTTC. The chain is built from TRBV7-2 and TRBJ2-7, with 8 bases that match TRBD1. The CDR3 covers 15 residues. V lost 5 bases and J lost 0; bases outside the gene matches: 6. CDR1 and CDR2 (germline): SGHTA, FQGNSA. Looking up the rest from reference TRBV7-2 and TRBJ2-7 gives the full variable domain: GAGVSQSPSNKVTEKGKDVELRCDPISGHTALYWYRQSLGQGLEFLIYFQGNSAPDKSGLPSDRFSAERTGGSVSTLTIQRTQQEDSAVYLCASSRTGMSSYEQYFGPGTRLTVT.

V usage is TRBV20-1 and J usage is TRBJ2-5; either TRBD1 or TRBD2 may supply D (5 bases each). Germline CDR1 and CDR2: DFQATT and SNEGSKA (reference sequence). V shed 6 bases and J shed 5 bases, with 13 bases lying between them. This CDR3 region has 12 residues. CDR3 protein: CSAEWGLETQYF. CDR3 nucleotide sequence: TGCAGTGCCGAGTGGGGGTTGGAGACCCAGTACTTC.

This chain links TRBV2 with TRBJ2-1; D is perhaps TRBD2 (5 bases). This CDR3 is 16 amino acids long. Germline lookup yields CDR1 SNHLY and CDR2 FYNNEI. Trimming removed 4 bases from V and 0 bases from J, with 13 bases in between. In nucleotides, the CDR3 is TGTGCCAGCAGTGCCGGTGAGGGTAGCTCCTACAATGAGCAGTTCTTC. The encoded protein is CASSAGEGSSYNEQFF.

The gene calls are TRBV7-9 and TRBJ1-5; 8 bases are shared with TRBD1. The V and J ends lost 6 bases and 1 base, in that order; junction bases with no gene match: 5. CDR3 length: 15 residues. Germline CDR1 is SEHNR and CDR2 is FQNEAQ (reference sequence). DNA of the CDR3: TGTGCCAGCAGTTCGGACAGGGAAAGCAATCAGCCCCAGCATTTT. Amino acid sequence: CASSSDRESNQPQHF.

This chain joins TRBV28 and TRBJ1-5; a possible D gene is TRBD1 (6 bases). V was trimmed by 5 bases and J by 4 bases, leaving 21 bases between them. Germline CDR1 and CDR2: MDHEN and SYDVKM. There are 17 residues in the CDR3. CDR3 in DNA: TGTGCCAGCAGTGGATACGAACAGGGAGCGGAGAATCAGCCCCAGCATTTT. This encodes CASSGYEQGAENQPQHF.

The gene calls are TRBV2 and TRBJ2-3; possible D gene TRBD1, 6 bases. The CDR3 length is 12 residues. The germline V gene has CDR1 SNHLY and CDR2 FYNNEI. V lost 7 bases to trimming and J lost 8 bases, with 13 bases between them. The DNA for the CDR3 is TGTGCCAGCATGGACAGCGCGGGTACGCAGTATTTT. Translated, it gives CASMDSAGTQYF.

V usage is TRBV19 and J usage is TRBJ1-2; a possible D gene is TRBD1 (5 bases). V gave up 6 bases and J gave up 4 bases, with 21 bases separating them. This CDR3 spans 16 amino acids. Germline values: CDR1 LNHDA, CDR2 SQIVND (reference sequence). CDR3 in DNA: TGTGCCAGTAGACCCCGGACGGACCTAAGGGGCTATGGCTACACCTTC. Translating gives CASRPRTDLRGYGYTF.

The V and J genes are TRBV18 and TRBJ1-1; D unresolved. The CDR3 length is 14 residues. V was trimmed by 3 bases and J by 12 bases, leaving 20 bases between them. Germline CDR1 KGHSH, CDR2 LQKENI. The CDR3 nucleotides read TGTGCCAGCTCACCGGACCATTTAGCCCTGAAGACTTTCTTT. Its translation is CASSPDHLALKTFF.

This clonotype has ten or more counts. The chain uses TRBV9 and TRBJ2-3; D not resolved. Germline V gene sequence: CDR1 SGDLS, CDR2 YYNGEE. The CDR3 consists of 13 residues. Deletions cut 3 bases from V and 6 bases from J, with 11 bases between. Written as DNA, the CDR3 is TGTGCCAGCAGCGGGCCGGCGAGGGATACGCAGTATTTT. Residues: CASSGPARDTQYF.

The CDR3 nucleotides are TGTGCCAGCAGGGAGGACAGAAGCTATGGCTACACCTTC. This codes for CASREDRSYGYTF. This rearrangement joins TRBV12-3 or TRBV12-4 to TRBJ1-2, with a tentative D call TRBD1 (6 bases). Trimming pared 6 bases from V and 4 bases from J, leaving 12 bases between. The CDR3 totals 13 residues.

CDR3 DNA: TGTGCCAGCAGCTCGAATCAGGGGGAAGGCTACACCTTC. Amino acid sequence: CASSSNQGEGYTF. This chain uses TRBV7-2 with TRBJ1-2; 7 bases align to TRBD1. The length of the CDR3 is 13 residues. After removal of 4 bases from V and 8 bases from J, the junction contained 7 bases not matched to a gene. The germline V gene has CDR1 SGHTA and CDR2 FQGNSA. Full variable domain (remainder filled in from reference TRBV7-2 and TRBJ1-2): GAGVSQSPSNKVTEKGKDVELRCDPISGHTALYWYRQSLGQGLEFLIYFQGNSAPDKSGLPSDRFSAERTGGSVSTLTIQRTQQEDSAVYLCASSSNQGEGYTFGSGTRLTVV.

This clonotype was seen more than once but under ten times. The rearrangement joins TRBV5-1 to TRBJ2-7; the match to TRBD1 covers 8 bases. Germline trimming cut 0 bases from V and 0 bases from J; bases unmatched to any gene: 5. The CDR3 extends over 16 amino acids. Germline CDR1 SGHRS, CDR2 YFSETQ. CDR3 residues: CASSLAPQGASYEQYF. Here the CDR3 DNA reads TGCGCCAGCAGCTTGGCCCCGCAGGGGGCCTCCTACGAGCAGTACTTC. Complete variable domain (other parts from reference TRBV5-1 and TRBJ2-7): KAGVTQTPRYLIKTRGQQVTLSCSPISGHRSVSWYQQTPGQGLQFLFEYFSETQRNKGNFPGRFSGRQFSNSRSEMNVSTLELGDSALYLCASSLAPQGASYEQYFGPGTRLTVT.

V usage is TRBV3-1 and J usage is TRBJ1-2; 9 bases are a match to TRBD1. In germline, CDR1 is LGHDT, CDR2 YNNKEL (reference sequence). The CDR3 extends over 14 amino acids. Trimming removed 2 bases from V and 7 bases from J; junction bases left unmatched: 5. This CDR3 is CASSQRDRAAGYTF. DNA for the CDR3: TGTGCCAGCAGCCAACGGGACAGGGCCGCTGGCTACACCTTC.

The chain carries TRBV6-1 and TRBJ1-2; D is ambiguous. Germline lookup yields CDR1 MNHNS and CDR2 SASEGT. V lost 6 bases and J 3 bases, leaving 26 bases between the germline ends. The CDR3 extends over 18 amino acids. CDR3 nucleotides: TGTGCCAGCAGGCCTCAACCCCCCGGGGTGTTGGGAGACTATGGCTACACCTTC. Amino acid sequence: CASRPQPPGVLGDYGYTF.

This clonotype turned up a few times. The chain employs TRBV27 and TRBJ2-1; 8 bases fit TRBD2. The CDR3 has 15 residues. Germline V gives CDR1 MNHEY, CDR2 SMNVEV (reference sequence). V was pared by 4 bases and J by 3 bases, with 5 bases of the junction left unmatched. The CDR3 here is CASSSRGGYYNEQFF. CDR3 DNA: TGTGCCAGCAGTTCCCGGGGGGGCTACTACAATGAGCAGTTCTTC.